Listed below are T cell receptor beta chains from one sample, sequenced in a study of T cell repertoires in cytomegalovirus infection. TCRdb analysed the reads with MiXCR anew, one entry per CDR3 protein. The sample records roughly 720,000 distinct CDR3 sequences, 35% being singletons. The sequenced material came from PBMCs. The receptors stem from a human donor in good health (CMV status not recorded). Some clones in this sample may be carry-over from other donors' samples. CDR3s include the opening cysteine and the closing phenylalanine or tryptophan. D genes are given only for firm matches. Clone size, where shown, is once, few, many, or a class for clones that have expanded.

>TRBJ1-2|few|NA|TRBV4-1
CASSPSISSNYGYTF
TGCGCCAGCAGCCCTTCTATAAGCTCTAACTATGGCTACACCTTC
>TRBJ2-7|few|NA|TRBV28
CASSLGGYSEQYF
TGTGCCAGCAGTTTAGGGGGTTACTCCGAGCAGTACTTC
>TRBJ1-5|NA|NA|TRBV4-1
CASSQGGGPQHF
TGCGCCAGCAGCCAAGGGGGTGGGCCCCAGCATTTT
>TRBJ1-5|NA|TRBD1|TRBV20-1
CSAQTGQNQPQHF
TGCAGTGCCCAGACAGGGCAAAATCAGCCCCAGCATTTT
>TRBJ1-2|NA|TRBD1|TRBV29-1
CNVVLVGQGARGLYGYTF
TGCAACGTTGTTCTCGTAGGACAGGGGGCGCGGGGACTCTATGGCTACACCTTC
>TRBJ1-5|once|NA|TRBV6-4
CASATGLGQPQHF
TGTGCCAGCGCTACAGGGTTGGGTCAGCCCCAGCATTTT
>TRBJ2-3|once|TRBD2|TRBV6-9
CASSRGSSGSLDRTDTQYF
TGTGCCAGCAGTCGCGGCAGTAGCGGGAGTTTAGATCGCACAGATACGCAGTATTTT
>TRBJ2-7|NA|NA|TRBV9
CASSVDPNSYEQYF
TGTGCCAGCAGCGTAGACCCTAACTCCTACGAGCAGTACTTC
>TRBJ1-2|few|NA|TRBV4-1
CASSQTGGLGYTF
TGCGCCAGCAGCCAAACGGGAGGACTTGGCTACACCTTC
>TRBJ2-7|NA|NA|TRBV7-2
CASSLDGSLSYEQYF
TGTGCCAGCAGCTTAGACGGGTCCCTATCCTACGAGCAGTACTTC
>TRBJ2-7|few|NA|TRBV10-3
CAISESGVGRSSYEQYF
TGTGCCATCAGTGAGTCAGGGGTCGGCAGAAGCTCCTACGAGCAGTACTTC
>TRBJ2-7|NA|TRBD1|TRBV28
CASRRPGQAYEQYF
TGTGCCAGCAGACGACCGGGACAGGCCTACGAGCAGTACTTC
>TRBJ2-2|NA|NA|TRBV5-1
CAARANTGELFF
TGCGCCGCCCGCGCGAACACCGGGGAGCTGTTTTTT
>TRBJ1-1|NA|NA|TRBV7-9
CASSGRSEAFF
TGTGCCAGCAGTGGGAGGTCTGAAGCTTTCTTT
>TRBJ2-7|few|TRBD2|TRBV28
CASRLAEAFEQYF
TGTGCCAGCAGACTAGCGGAGGCTTTCGAGCAGTACTTC
>TRBJ1-5|NA|NA|TRBV6-1
CASSEHGRGFNQPQHF
TGTGCCAGCAGTGAACATGGGAGGGGGTTCAATCAGCCCCAGCATTTT
>TRBJ2-1|NA|NA|TRBV24-1
CATSENKDFYNEQFF
TGTGCCACCAGTGAAAACAAGGATTTCTACAATGAGCAGTTCTTC
>TRBJ1-5|many|TRBD1|TRBV7-2
CASSLVTGVGNQPQHF
TGTGCCAGCAGCTTAGTAACAGGGGTTGGCAATCAGCCCCAGCATTTT
>TRBJ1-1|NA|NA|TRBV4-1
CASSQEGSLMNTEAFF
TGCGCCAGCAGCCAAGAAGGATCATTAATGAACACTGAAGCTTTCTTT
>TRBJ2-7|NA|NA|TRBV10-3
CASGEVGSYEQYF
TGTGCCAGCGGGGAGGTTGGCTCCTACGAGCAGTACTTC
>TRBJ2-7|NA|NA|TRBV7-4
CASSPDQYEKYF
TGTGCCAGCAGCCCGGATCAGTACGAGAAGTACTTC
>TRBJ2-5|NA|NA|TRBV7-8
CASSPSKGTQYF
TGTGCCAGCAGCCCCTCCAAGGGGACCCAGTACTTC
>TRBJ2-5|NA|NA|TRBV12-5
CASGFGETQYF
TGTGCTAGTGGTTTTGGAGAGACCCAGTACTTC
>TRBJ2-1|few|NA|TRBV7-9
CASRVGSSYNEQFF
TGTGCCAGCAGAGTGGGCTCCTCCTACAATGAGCAGTTCTTC
>TRBJ1-2|few|TRBD1|TRBV28
CASRDSTYYGYTF
TGTGCCAGCCGGGACAGCACCTACTATGGCTACACCTTC
>TRBJ2-3|NA|TRBD1|TRBV5-4
CASSPDRGRSDTQYF
TGTGCCAGCAGTCCCGACAGGGGTAGGTCAGATACGCAGTATTTT
>TRBJ2-3|few|NA|TRBV4-1
CASSQGIYGTDTQYF
TGCGCCAGCAGCCAAGGTATCTACGGCACAGATACGCAGTATTTT
>TRBJ2-1|few|TRBD1|TRBV20-1
CSARDDQTDRVDEQFF
TGCAGTGCTAGAGATGATCAAACAGACAGGGTGGATGAGCAGTTCTTC
>TRBJ2-5|NA|NA|TRBV11-2
CASRRPGRFQETQYF
TGTGCCAGCAGAAGGCCGGGACGGTTCCAAGAGACCCAGTACTTC
>TRBJ2-1|NA|NA|TRBV4-1
CASSLLPAGQLPFEQFF
TGCGCCAGCAGCCTCCTACCAGCGGGACAGTTACCATTCGAGCAGTTCTTC
>TRBJ2-3|NA|TRBD1|TRBV7-2
CASGQMGQDTDTQYF
TGTGCCAGCGGCCAAATGGGACAGGACACAGATACGCAGTATTTT
>TRBJ1-1|NA|NA|TRBV28
CASSPTARGAFF
TGTGCCAGCAGCCCTACAGCCCGCGGTGCTTTCTTT
>TRBJ2-7|few|TRBD2|TRBV6-6
CASRGGGPTYEQYF
TGTGCCAGCAGGGGGGGGGGTCCCACCTACGAGCAGTACTTC
>TRBJ1-4|few|NA|TRBV6-6
CASSYWGRDEKLFF
TGTGCCAGCAGTTACTGGGGACGTGATGAAAAACTGTTTTTT
>TRBJ2-5|few|NA|TRBV12-3/TRBV12-4
CASSLLDSSETQYF
TGTGCCAGCAGCCTTCTTGACTCCTCAGAGACCCAGTACTTC
>TRBJ2-5|few|TRBD2|TRBV5-5
CASSLAIRAGGQETQYF
TGTGCCAGCAGCTTGGCCATAAGAGCGGGAGGACAAGAGACCCAGTACTTC
>TRBJ2-7|many|TRBD2|TRBV6-1
CASSELAGGYEQYF
TGTGCCAGCAGTGAACTAGCGGGGGGTTACGAGCAGTACTTC
>TRBJ2-1|NA|TRBD1|TRBV19
CASSIGDRGYNEQFF
TGTGCCAGTAGTATAGGGGACAGGGGATACAATGAGCAGTTCTTC
>TRBJ1-1|NA|NA|TRBV20-1
CSARLRAVQIHTEAFF
TGCAGTGCTAGATTACGGGCCGTTCAAATCCACACTGAAGCTTTCTTT
>TRBJ1-2|few|NA|TRBV7-8
CASSLVVWGRESYGYTF
TGTGCCAGCAGCTTAGTTGTCTGGGGCAGGGAGAGCTATGGCTACACCTTC
>TRBJ1-3|NA|NA|TRBV25-1
CASSRGRTNSGNTIYF
TGTGCCAGCAGTAGGGGACGGACAAACTCTGGAAACACCATATATTTT
>TRBJ1-1|few|TRBD1|TRBV5-4
CASSLSTTGRNTEAFF
TGTGCCAGCAGCCTCTCGACGACAGGGAGGAACACTGAAGCTTTCTTT
>TRBJ1-1|few|NA|TRBV19
CASRSGRTTEAFF
TGTGCCAGTAGGTCAGGGCGAACCACTGAAGCTTTCTTT
>TRBJ2-7|many|TRBD2|TRBV24-1
CATSANERDSYEQYF
TGTGCCACCAGTGCCAACGAGCGGGACTCCTACGAGCAGTACTTC
>TRBJ1-1|NA|NA|TRBV12-3/TRBV12-4
CASSLGRRLGLTEAFF
TGTGCCAGCAGTTTAGGTCGCAGGCTAGGCCTCACTGAAGCTTTCTTT
>TRBJ2-1|NA|NA|TRBV11-3
CASSLGPGIYNGEQFF
TGTGCCAGCAGCTTAGGCCCGGGGATATACAATGGTGAGCAGTTCTTC